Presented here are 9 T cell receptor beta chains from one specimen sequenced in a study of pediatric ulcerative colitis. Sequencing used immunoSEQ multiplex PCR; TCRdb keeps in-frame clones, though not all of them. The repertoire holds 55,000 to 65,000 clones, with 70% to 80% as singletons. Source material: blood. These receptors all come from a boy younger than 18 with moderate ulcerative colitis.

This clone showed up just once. The CDR3 coding sequence is TGTGCCAGCACTATACTAGCGCCCCAATACGAGCAGTACTTC. Translated: CASTILAPQYEQYF. The rearrangement joins TRBV6-5 to TRBJ2-7; 7 bases match TRBD2. The junction had 10 bases not matched to a gene; V was cut back by 7 bases and J by 4 bases. The CDR3 has 14 residues. Germline V gene lookup returns CDR1 MNHEY and CDR2 SVGAGI.

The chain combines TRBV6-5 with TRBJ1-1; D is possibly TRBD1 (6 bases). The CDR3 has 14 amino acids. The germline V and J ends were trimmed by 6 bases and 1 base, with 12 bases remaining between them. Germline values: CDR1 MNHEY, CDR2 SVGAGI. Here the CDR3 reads CASSRGIRNTEAFF. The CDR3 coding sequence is TGTGCCAGCAGCAGGGGTATTAGGAACACTGAAGCTTTCTTT.

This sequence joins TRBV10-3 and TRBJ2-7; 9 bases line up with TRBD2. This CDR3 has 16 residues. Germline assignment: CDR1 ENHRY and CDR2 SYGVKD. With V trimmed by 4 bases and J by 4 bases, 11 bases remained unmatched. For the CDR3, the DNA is TGTGCCATCAGTGCACAGTGGGCGGGAGGGCTATACGAGCAGTACTTC. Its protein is CAISAQWAGGLYEQYF.

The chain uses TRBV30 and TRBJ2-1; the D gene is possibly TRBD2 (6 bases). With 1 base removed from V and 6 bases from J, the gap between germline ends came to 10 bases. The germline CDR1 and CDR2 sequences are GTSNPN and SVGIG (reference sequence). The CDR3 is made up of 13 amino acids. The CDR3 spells CAWSGDFRNEQFF. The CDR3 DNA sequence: TGTGCCTGGAGTGGGGACTTCCGCAATGAGCAGTTCTTC. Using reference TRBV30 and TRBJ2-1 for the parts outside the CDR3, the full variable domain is SQTIHQWPATLVQPVGSPLSLECTVEGTSNPNLYWYRQAAGRGLQLLFYSVGIGQISSEVPQNLSASRPQDRQFILSSKKLLLSDSGFYLCAWSGDFRNEQFFGPGTRLTVL.

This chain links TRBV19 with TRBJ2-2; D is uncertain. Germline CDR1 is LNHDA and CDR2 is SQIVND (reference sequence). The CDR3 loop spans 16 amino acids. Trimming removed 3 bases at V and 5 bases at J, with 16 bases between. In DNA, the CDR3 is TGTGCCAGTAGTATTGACTTCGCGGCCCTGACCGGGGAGCTGTTTTTT. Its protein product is CASSIDFAALTGELFF. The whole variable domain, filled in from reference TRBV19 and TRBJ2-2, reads DGGITQSPKYLFRKEGQNVTLSCEQNLNHDAMYWYRQDPGQGLRLIYYSQIVNDFQKGDIAEGYSVSREKKESFPLTVTSAQKNPTAFYLCASSIDFAALTGELFFGEGSRLTVL.

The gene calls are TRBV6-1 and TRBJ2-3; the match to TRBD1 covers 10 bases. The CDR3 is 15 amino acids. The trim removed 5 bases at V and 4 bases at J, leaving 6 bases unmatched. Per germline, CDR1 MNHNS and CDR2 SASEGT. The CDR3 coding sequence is TGTGCCAGCAGTCCCGGGACAGGGGCCGCAGATACGCAGTATTTT. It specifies CASSPGTGAADTQYF.

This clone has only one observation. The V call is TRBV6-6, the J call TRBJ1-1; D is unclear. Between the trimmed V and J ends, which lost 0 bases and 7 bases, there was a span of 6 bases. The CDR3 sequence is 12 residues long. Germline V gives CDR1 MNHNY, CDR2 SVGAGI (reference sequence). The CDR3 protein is CASSYSGGEAFF. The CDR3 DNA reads TGTGCCAGCAGTTACTCAGGTGGTGAAGCTTTCTTT.

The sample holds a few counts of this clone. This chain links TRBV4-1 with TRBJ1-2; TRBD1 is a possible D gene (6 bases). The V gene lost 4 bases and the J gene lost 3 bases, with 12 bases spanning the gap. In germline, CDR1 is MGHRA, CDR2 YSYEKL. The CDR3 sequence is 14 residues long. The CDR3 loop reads CASSRAGAYYGYTF. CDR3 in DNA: TGCGCCAGCAGCCGGGCAGGGGCGTACTATGGCTACACCTTC.

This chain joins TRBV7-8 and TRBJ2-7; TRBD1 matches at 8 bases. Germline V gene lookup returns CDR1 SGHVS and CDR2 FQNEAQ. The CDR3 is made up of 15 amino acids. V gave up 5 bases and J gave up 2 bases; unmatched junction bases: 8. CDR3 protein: CASSPSRDRTYEQYF. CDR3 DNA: TGTGCCAGCAGCCCTAGTCGGGACAGGACCTACGAGCAGTACTTC. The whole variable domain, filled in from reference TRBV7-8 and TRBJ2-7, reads GAGVSQSPRYKVAKRGQDVALRCDPISGHVSLFWYQQALGQGPEFLTYFQNEAQLDKSGLPSDRFFAERPEGSVSTLKIQRTQQEDSAVYLCASSPSRDRTYEQYFGPGTRLTVT.